Below, 5 T cell receptor beta chains from the same sample are listed, as sequenced in a study of post-analysis software for immune sequencing data. Findings and limits, study-wide: When patients were compared with controls, four or five TRBV segments were more frequent, TRBV5-6, TRBV5-1 and TRBV20-1 among them.

Unique molecular identifiers were carried by the TCR beta cDNA libraries. One entry per CDR3 protein, called by TCRdb with MiXCR from the PCR reads. The table shows around 180,000 distinct CDR3 sequences, with 25% to 35% occurring only once. What these receptors recognize is not known. The material sequenced was blood. These receptors originate from a girl aged 10 to 17 with multiple sclerosis.

This chain joins TRBV7-2 and TRBJ1-1; D is uncertain. The CDR3 covers 13 residues. Trimming stripped 4 bases from V and 0 bases from J, with 6 bases between. Germline lookup yields CDR1 SGHTA and CDR2 FQGNSA. The CDR3 DNA is TGTGCCAGCAGCTCTCAGTTGAACACTGAAGCTTTCTTT. As protein: CASSSQLNTEAFF.

This clonotype was observed a handful of times. The rearrangement links TRBV27 to TRBJ2-3; D might be TRBD2 (6 bases). Germline assignment: CDR1 MNHEY and CDR2 SMNVEV (reference sequence). Between the trimmed V and J ends, which lost 4 bases and 3 bases, there was a span of 11 bases. This CDR3 has 14 residues. The CDR3 coding sequence is TGTGCCAGCAGTTGGATCAGCGGGACAGATACGCAGTATTTT. It translates to CASSWISGTDTQYF.

Points on this clonotype: Since a much larger clone is just one base distant, this may be a read error. The chain uses TRBV9 and TRBJ1-2; D is ambiguous. CDR3 length equals 16 residues. The germline gives CDR1 SGDLS, CDR2 YYNGEE. In DNA, the CDR3 is TGTACCAGCAGCGTAGACCAGACCCAATCTCCCTATGGCTACACCTTC. Amino acid sequence: CTSSVDQTQSPYGYTF.

The V and J genes are TRBV18 and TRBJ1-2, with 7 bases matching TRBD1. CDR3 length: 17 amino acids. Germline V lookup: CDR1 KGHSH, CDR2 LQKENI. The V and J ends lost 6 bases and 0 bases, in that order; junction bases with no gene match: 13. CDR3 in DNA: TGTGCCAGCTCTACAACGACAGGGTCGATGCCTAACTATGGCTACACCTTC. Translation: CASSTTTGSMPNYGYTF.

The V call is TRBV2, the J call TRBJ2-5; the match to TRBD2 covers 9 bases. Germline-derived CDR1 and CDR2 are SNHLY and FYNNEI. The CDR3 totals 13 residues. The V and J ends lost 6 bases and 5 bases, in that order; junction bases with no gene match: 4. Here the CDR3 DNA reads TGTGCCAGCAGCGCCACTAGCGGGGAGACCCAGTACTTC. Encoded protein: CASSATSGETQYF.